The present TCR beta chain was sequenced within a study of Graves' ophthalmopathy and Graves' hyperthyroidism. Study-level findings and limits: It was with around 70% sensitivity and just under 75% specificity that the model predicted ophthalmopathy progression.

This clonotype has at least ten counts. The antigen is not known. TCR beta CDR3 regions were amplified from RNA transcripts. RT-PCR in the first round used HTBI primers; a second-round multiplex PCR followed. TCRdb called the multiplex PCR reads again in MiXCR, with one record for every CDR3 protein. This table holds about 150,000 distinct CDR3 sequences, more than 30% found once. Trimming took off 1 base at V and 5 bases at J, with 10 bases between the two ends. The CDR3 totals 14 residues. Germline CDR1 reads SGHRS; CDR2 reads YFSETQ. The TCR comes from a woman between 40 and 55 years old with Graves' ophthalmopathy. Sequencing was done on a sample of peripheral blood. This chain uses TRBV5-1 with TRBJ1-5, with D hard to call. The CDR3 nucleotides read TGCGCCAGCAGCTTGTTCGCAGACGATCAGCCCCAGCATTTT. This codes for CASSLFADDQPQHF.